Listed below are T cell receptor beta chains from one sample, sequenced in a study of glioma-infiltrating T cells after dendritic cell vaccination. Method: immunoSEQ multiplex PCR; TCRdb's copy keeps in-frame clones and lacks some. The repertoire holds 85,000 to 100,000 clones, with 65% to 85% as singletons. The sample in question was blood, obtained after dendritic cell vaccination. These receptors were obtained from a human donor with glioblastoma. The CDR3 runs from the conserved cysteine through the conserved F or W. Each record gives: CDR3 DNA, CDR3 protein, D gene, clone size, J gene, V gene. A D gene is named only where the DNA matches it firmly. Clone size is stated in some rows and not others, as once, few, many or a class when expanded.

TGCGCCAGCAGCTTGATTTCCGGCCATTCGGGAGATAATTCACCCCTCCACTTT,CASSLISGHSGDNSPLHF,NA,NA,TRBJ1-6,TRBV5-1
TGTGCCAGCAGCTTAGGGGTGACCGGACTAGCGTCACATGAGCAGTTCTTC,CASSLGVTGLASHEQFF,TRBD2,NA,TRBJ2-1,TRBV11-3
TGTGCCAGTAGTATAGTTAATAGCAATCAGCCCCAGCATTTT,CASSIVNSNQPQHF,NA,NA,TRBJ1-5,TRBV19
TGTGCCATCACCCCATCCCCTAGCTCCTACAATGAGCAGTTCTTC,CAITPSPSSYNEQFF,NA,NA,TRBJ2-1,TRBV10-3
TGCGCCACCACGGGACAGGGGGCGGGAGATGGCTACACCTTC,CATTGQGAGDGYTF,TRBD1,NA,TRBJ1-2,TRBV5-1
TGTGCCAGCAGTCCTCAGGGGATGGGAAACACCATATATTTT,CASSPQGMGNTIYF,NA,NA,TRBJ1-3,TRBV2
TGCGCCAGCAGACGACGGTCCACTAGCGGGGGGACAGATACGCAGTATTTT,CASRRRSTSGGTDTQYF,TRBD2,NA,TRBJ2-3,TRBV5-1
TGTGCCAGCAGCCGAATGGGGGGGAGGCGCTACAATGAGCAGTTCTTC,CASSRMGGRRYNEQFF,TRBD2,NA,TRBJ2-1,TRBV9
TGCGCCAGCAGCACCGGACAGGCTAACTATGGCTACACCTTC,CASSTGQANYGYTF,TRBD1,NA,TRBJ1-2,TRBV5-1
TGTGCCAGTACGGAACTAGCGGGTTTCACAGATACGCAGTATTTT,CASTELAGFTDTQYF,TRBD2,once,TRBJ2-3,TRBV19